This is a list of T cell receptor beta chains from one sample in a study of blood T cell repertoires in COVID-19. Produced via immunoSEQ multiplex PCR; TCRdb's table is partial and in-frame only. The sample shows 200,000 to 250,000 clones, roughly 80% of them seen only once. Source material: peripheral blood. These receptors were obtained from a woman between 50 and 59 years old with acute or convalescent COVID-19. Both conserved end residues are part of each CDR3. D genes are given only for firm matches. The size of a clone is reported for some rows only, either as once, few or many, or as a class for expanded clones.

>TRBV19|TRBJ2-1|TRBD1|NA
TGTGCCAGTAGTTTGGGACAGGCGATTCTCAATGAGCAGTTCTTC
CASSLGQAILNEQFF
>TRBV4-3|TRBJ2-1|TRBD2|few
TGCGCCAGCAGCCAAGGACTAGCGGGCTCCTACAATGAGCAGTTCTTC
CASSQGLAGSYNEQFF
>TRBV10-3|TRBJ2-2|TRBD2|NA
TGTGCCATCGGGCCTAGCGGGGGGCGAACCGGGGAGCTGTTTTTT
CAIGPSGGRTGELFF
>TRBV21-1|TRBJ1-3|NA|NA
TGTGCCAGCAGCACATGCTGGCTGAACCTCTCTGGAAACACCATATATTTT
CASSTCWLNLSGNTIYF
>TRBV14|TRBJ1-4|NA|NA
TGTGCCAGCAGCCAGGGCGGACTGAATGAAAAACTGTTTTTT
CASSQGGLNEKLFF
>TRBV3-1/TRBV3-2|TRBJ1-4|NA|NA
TGTGCCAGCAGCGTCCACAGGGACCGAACTAATGAAAAACTGTTTTTT
CASSVHRDRTNEKLFF
>TRBV19|TRBJ2-3|TRBD1|once
TGTGCCAGTAGTATTCAAAGGGGGCTCAGCACAGATACGCAGTATTTT
CASSIQRGLSTDTQYF
>TRBV2|TRBJ2-7|TRBD1|NA
TGTGCCAGCGGACAGGGGTTCAATTACGAGCAGTACTTC
CASGQGFNYEQYF
>TRBV28|TRBJ2-3|TRBD2|NA
TGTGCCACCGCCCCGGGGGGGACAGATACGCAGTATTTT
CATAPGGTDTQYF
>TRBV25-1|TRBJ1-3|NA|NA
TGTGCCAGCAGTGCAGGGTTATCTGGAAACACCATATATTTT
CASSAGLSGNTIYF
>TRBV19|TRBJ1-6|TRBD1|NA
TGTGCCAGTAGCGGGACAGGGGGCCGCTCACCCCTCCACTTT
CASSGTGGRSPLHF
>TRBV3-1/TRBV3-2|TRBJ1-2|NA|once
TGTGCCAGCAGCCAAGAACAGGGTGGAGGCTACACCTTC
CASSQEQGGGYTF
>TRBV29-1|TRBJ1-2|NA|NA
TGCAGCGCCGCGGGGCAGGGAGGCTACACCTTC
CSAAGQGGYTF
>TRBV18|TRBJ1-2|NA|NA
TGTGCCAGCTCACAAGGGGCAACAAACTATGGCTACACCTTC
CASSQGATNYGYTF
>TRBV10-2|TRBJ1-2|NA|few
TGCGCCAGCAGTGTAGTGACTCAGGGGTGGGGCTACACCTTC
CASSVVTQGWGYTF
>TRBV24-1|TRBJ2-5|TRBD2|NA
TGTGCCACCAGTGATAAACGACTAGCGGGAGGCCAAGAGACCCAGTACTTC
CATSDKRLAGGQETQYF
>TRBV7-9|TRBJ1-2|NA|NA
TGTGCCAGCAGCCGGGGGACGGATGGCTACACCTTC
CASSRGTDGYTF
>TRBV5-4|TRBJ1-2|TRBD1|NA
TGTGCCAGCAGCCGGGCCTACAGGGGAACTCCTGGCTACACCTTC
CASSRAYRGTPGYTF
>TRBV28|TRBJ2-7|TRBD1|few
TGTGCCAGCAGTTTACCAGGACAGGGGAACTACGAGCAGTACTTC
CASSLPGQGNYEQYF
>TRBV24-1|TRBJ2-5|TRBD1|NA
TGTGCCACCAGTGACTCGGGACAGGGGGCGAGCGAGACCCAGTACTTC
CATSDSGQGASETQYF
>TRBV19|TRBJ1-5|TRBD1|NA
TGTGCCAGTCCCATGAGGCAGGGGGCTCTCGTTAGCAATCAGCCCCAGCATTTT
CASPMRQGALVSNQPQHF
>TRBV30|TRBJ1-6|NA|NA
TGTGCCTGGAGTTCGCAGGGTCTGGATAATTCACCCCTCCACTTT
CAWSSQGLDNSPLHF
>TRBV14|TRBJ1-1|NA|few
TGTGCCAGCAGCCGAACCAGGGAATCCCTTTCTGAAGCTTTCTTT
CASSRTRESLSEAFF
>TRBV23-1|TRBJ2-7|NA|NA
TGCGCCAGCAGTCAATCAATGGAGACCGCCGGTACCTACGAGCAGTACTTC
CASSQSMETAGTYEQYF
>TRBV6-6|TRBJ1-1|NA|NA
TGTGCCAGCAGGAGGGATACTGAAGCTTTCTTT
CASRRDTEAFF
>TRBV7-2|TRBJ2-3|TRBD2|NA
TGTGCCAGCAGCTATAGCGGGGGGGCTCAATATACGCAGTATTTT
CASSYSGGAQYTQYF
>TRBV20-1|TRBJ1-6|NA|NA
TGCAGTGCTAGTAGAGGAAGCTCCTATAATTCACCCCTCCACTTT
CSASRGSSYNSPLHF
>TRBV6-6|TRBJ2-7|NA|NA
TGTGCCAGCAGTTACGTGCAGGGCAGGGACGAGCAGTACTTC
CASSYVQGRDEQYF
>TRBV6-2/TRBV6-3|TRBJ1-2|NA|NA
TGTGCCAGCAGTTTTGGGCCGACCTATGGCTACACCTTC
CASSFGPTYGYTF
>TRBV6-5|TRBJ2-7|TRBD1|NA
TGTGCCAGCAGTACACGGGACAGGGTCGGTCACGAGCAGTACTTC
CASSTRDRVGHEQYF
>TRBV23-1|TRBJ2-2|NA|NA
TGCGCCAGCAGTCAATATTTCGCCGGGGAGCTGTTTTTT
CASSQYFAGELFF
>TRBV20-1|TRBJ1-1|NA|NA
TGCAGTGCTAGTTCCGGGGTGGGGAACACTGAAGCTTTCTTT
CSASSGVGNTEAFF
>TRBV11-2|TRBJ2-7|TRBD2|NA
TGTGCCAGCAGCATGACTAGCGGGAGAGTCCGCGAGCAGTACTTC
CASSMTSGRVREQYF
>TRBV11-3|TRBJ2-1|NA|NA
TGTGCCAGCAGCTTAGGCTGGTCGGACAATGAGCAGTTCTTC
CASSLGWSDNEQFF
>TRBV15|TRBJ1-4|NA|NA
TGTGCCACCAGCAGAGATCAGGGTTGGCTGTTTTTT
CATSRDQGWLFF
>TRBV7-7|TRBJ2-7|NA|NA
TGTGCTAGCAGCCTGGACGGGAGTGGAGAGCAGTACTTC
CASSLDGSGEQYF
>TRBV12-3/TRBV12-4|TRBJ1-1|NA|NA
TGTGCCAGCAGTTTAGCGAGGGGGACTGAAGCTTTCTTT
CASSLARGTEAFF
>TRBV3-1/TRBV3-2|TRBJ2-7|NA|NA
TGTGCCAGCAGCCGAAGCGACTTCGCCTACGAGCAGTACTTC
CASSRSDFAYEQYF
>TRBV6-5|TRBJ2-5|NA|NA
TGTGCCAGCAGTTACTCCCAGGCGCAAGAGACCCAGTACTTC
CASSYSQAQETQYF
>TRBV18|TRBJ1-2|NA|NA
TGTGCCAGCTCACCACCGGATTGGGGAGTTGATGGCTACACCTTC
CASSPPDWGVDGYTF
>TRBV6-5|TRBJ1-2|NA|NA
TGTGCCACCCACGGGTCGGGGTCCTATGGCTACACCTTC
CATHGSGSYGYTF
>TRBV10-3|TRBJ2-2|TRBD2|NA
TGTGCCACCCAGGGGCGGGGGGATTCGAACACCGGGGAGCTGTTTTTT
CATQGRGDSNTGELFF
>TRBV7-9|TRBJ2-1|NA|NA
TGTGCCAGCAGCCCACGGGAAGGGGGAACTTACAATGAGCAGTTCTTC
CASSPREGGTYNEQFF
>TRBV25-1|TRBJ2-7|NA|NA
TGTGCCAGCACCAGGGGTTCCGAGCAGTACTTC
CASTRGSEQYF
>TRBV24-1|TRBJ2-7|NA|NA
TGTGCCACCAGTTCATCGCTGGACAGTCCCTACGAGCAGTACTTC
CATSSSLDSPYEQYF
>TRBV18|TRBJ2-3|NA|NA
TGTGCCAGCTCACCAGAACTAGACACAGATACGCAGTATTTT
CASSPELDTDTQYF
>TRBV28|TRBJ2-1|TRBD2|once
TGTGCCAGCAGCCCGATTCCCGGGACTAGCGGGACAAGCTCCTACAATGAGCAGTTCTTC
CASSPIPGTSGTSSYNEQFF